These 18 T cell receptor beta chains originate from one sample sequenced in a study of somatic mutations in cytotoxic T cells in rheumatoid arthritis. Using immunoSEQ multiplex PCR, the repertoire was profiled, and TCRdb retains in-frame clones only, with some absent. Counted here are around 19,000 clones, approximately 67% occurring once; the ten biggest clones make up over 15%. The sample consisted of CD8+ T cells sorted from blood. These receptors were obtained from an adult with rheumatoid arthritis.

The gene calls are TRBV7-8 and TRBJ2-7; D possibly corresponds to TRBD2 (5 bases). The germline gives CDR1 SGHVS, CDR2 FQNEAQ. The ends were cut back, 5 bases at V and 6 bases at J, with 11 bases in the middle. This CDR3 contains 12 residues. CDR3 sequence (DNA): TGTGCCAGCAGCCTGAGCGGCTTCGAGCAGTACTTC. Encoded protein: CASSLSGFEQYF.

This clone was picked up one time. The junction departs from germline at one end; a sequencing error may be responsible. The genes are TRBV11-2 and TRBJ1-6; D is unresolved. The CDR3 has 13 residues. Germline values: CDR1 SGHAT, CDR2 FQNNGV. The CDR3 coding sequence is TGTGACAGCAGATTAGATTTCGATTCACCCCTCCACTTT. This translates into CDSRLDFDSPLHF.

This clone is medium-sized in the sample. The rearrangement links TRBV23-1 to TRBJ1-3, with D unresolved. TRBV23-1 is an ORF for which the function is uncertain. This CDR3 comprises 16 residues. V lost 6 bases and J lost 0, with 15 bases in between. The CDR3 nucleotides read TGCGCCAGCAGGACAATAGACGGGGACTCTGGAAACACCATATATTTT. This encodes CASRTIDGDSGNTIYF.

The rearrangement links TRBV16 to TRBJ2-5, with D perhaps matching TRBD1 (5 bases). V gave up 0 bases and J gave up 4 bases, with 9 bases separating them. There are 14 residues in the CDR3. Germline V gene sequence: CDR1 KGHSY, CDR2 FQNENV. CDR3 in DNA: TGTGCCAGCAGCCAATCCGTAGGGGCAGAGACCCAGTACTTC. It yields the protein CASSQSVGAETQYF.

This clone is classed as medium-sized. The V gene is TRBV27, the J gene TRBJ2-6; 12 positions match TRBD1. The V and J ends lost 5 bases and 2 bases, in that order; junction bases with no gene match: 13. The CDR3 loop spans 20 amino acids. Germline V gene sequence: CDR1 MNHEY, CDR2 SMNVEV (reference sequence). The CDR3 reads CASSLAAPGQGAPGANVLTF. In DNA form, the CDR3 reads TGTGCCAGCAGTCTAGCCGCCCCGGGACAGGGGGCGCCTGGGGCCAACGTCCTGACTTTC.

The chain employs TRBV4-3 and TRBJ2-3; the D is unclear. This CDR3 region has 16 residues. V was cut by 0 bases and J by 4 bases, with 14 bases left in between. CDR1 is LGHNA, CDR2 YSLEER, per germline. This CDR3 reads CASSQDLGRVADTQYF. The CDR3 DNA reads TGCGCCAGCAGCCAAGATCTGGGAAGGGTGGCAGATACGCAGTATTTT.

In nucleotides, the CDR3 is TGTGCCAGCAAACTAGCGGGGTACTACAATGAGCAGTTCTTC. This encodes CASKLAGYYNEQFF. The J gene is TRBJ2-1, the V gene TRBV28; 10 bases align to TRBD2. V gave up 7 bases and J gave up 3 bases; unmatched junction bases: 3. This CDR3 spans 14 amino acids. CDR1 and CDR2 (germline): MDHEN, SYDVKM.

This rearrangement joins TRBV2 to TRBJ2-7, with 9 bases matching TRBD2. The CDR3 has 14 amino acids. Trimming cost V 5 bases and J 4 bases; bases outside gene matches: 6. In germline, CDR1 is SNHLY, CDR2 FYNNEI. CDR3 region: CASSPASGAYEQYF. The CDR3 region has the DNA TGTGCCAGCAGTCCTGCTAGCGGGGCTTACGAGCAGTACTTC.

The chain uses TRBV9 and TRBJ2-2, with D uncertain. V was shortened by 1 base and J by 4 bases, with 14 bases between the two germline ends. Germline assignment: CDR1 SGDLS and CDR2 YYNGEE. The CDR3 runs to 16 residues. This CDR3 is CASSVWGEAITGELFF. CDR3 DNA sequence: TGTGCCAGCAGCGTATGGGGTGAGGCGATCACCGGGGAGCTGTTTTTT.

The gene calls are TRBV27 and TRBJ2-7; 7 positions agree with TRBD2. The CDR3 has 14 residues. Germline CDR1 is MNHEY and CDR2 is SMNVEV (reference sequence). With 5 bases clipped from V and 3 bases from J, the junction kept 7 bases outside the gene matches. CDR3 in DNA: TGTGCCAGCAGTCCTAGCGGAGCAATCTACGAGCAGTACTTC. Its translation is CASSPSGAIYEQYF.

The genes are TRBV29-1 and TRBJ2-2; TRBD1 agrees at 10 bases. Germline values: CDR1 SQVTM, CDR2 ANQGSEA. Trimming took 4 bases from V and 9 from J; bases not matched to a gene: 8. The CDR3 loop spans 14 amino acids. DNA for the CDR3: TGCAGCGTTGTATCTTGGGACAGGGGTCGGGAGCTGTTTTTT. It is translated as CSVVSWDRGRELFF.

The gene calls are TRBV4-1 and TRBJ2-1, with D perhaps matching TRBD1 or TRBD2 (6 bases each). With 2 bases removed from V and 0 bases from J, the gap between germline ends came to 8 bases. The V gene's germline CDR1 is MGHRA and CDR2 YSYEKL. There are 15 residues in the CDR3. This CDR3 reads CASSQRGDSYNEQFF. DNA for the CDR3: TGCGCCAGCAGCCAAAGGGGGGACTCCTACAATGAGCAGTTCTTC.

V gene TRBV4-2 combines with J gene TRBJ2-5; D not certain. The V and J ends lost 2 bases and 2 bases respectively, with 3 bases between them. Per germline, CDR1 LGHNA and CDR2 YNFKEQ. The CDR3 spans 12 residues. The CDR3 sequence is CASSQQQETQYF. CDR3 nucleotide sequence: TGTGCCAGCAGCCAACAACAAGAGACCCAGTACTTC.

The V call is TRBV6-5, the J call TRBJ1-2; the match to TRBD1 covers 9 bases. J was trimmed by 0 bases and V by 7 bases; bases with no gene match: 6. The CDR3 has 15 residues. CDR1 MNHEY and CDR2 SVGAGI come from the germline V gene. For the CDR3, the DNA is TGTGCCAGCAAGACCGGGACAGGGACTAACTATGGCTACACCTTC. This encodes CASKTGTGTNYGYTF.

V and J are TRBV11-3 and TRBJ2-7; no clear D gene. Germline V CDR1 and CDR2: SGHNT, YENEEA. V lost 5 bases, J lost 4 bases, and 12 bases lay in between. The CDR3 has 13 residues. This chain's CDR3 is CASSSQASYEQYF. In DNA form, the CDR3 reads TGTGCCAGCAGCAGCCAGGCGTCTTACGAGCAGTACTTC.

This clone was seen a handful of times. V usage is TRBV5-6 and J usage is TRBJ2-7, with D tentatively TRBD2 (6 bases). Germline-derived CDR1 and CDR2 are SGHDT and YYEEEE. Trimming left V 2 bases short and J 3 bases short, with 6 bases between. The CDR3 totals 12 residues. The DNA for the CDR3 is TGTGCCAGCAGCTTCGGGGGCTACGAGCAGTACTTC. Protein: CASSFGGYEQYF.

CDR3 protein: CASSLGAAPEPQHF. CDR3 in DNA: TGTGCCAGCAGTTTAGGGGCGGCACCGGAGCCCCAGCATTTT. V and J are TRBV27 and TRBJ1-5; perhaps TRBD1 as D (5 bases). V shed 2 bases and J shed 8 bases, with 13 bases lying between them. The CDR3 length is 14 residues. Germline CDR1 reads MNHEY; CDR2 reads SMNVEV (reference sequence).

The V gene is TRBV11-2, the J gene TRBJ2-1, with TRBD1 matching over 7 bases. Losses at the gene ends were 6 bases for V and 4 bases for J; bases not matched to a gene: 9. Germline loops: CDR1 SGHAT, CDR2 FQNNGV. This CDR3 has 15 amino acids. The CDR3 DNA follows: TGTGCCAGCAGTCCAGCCCAGGGGGATTACAATGAGCAGTTCTTC. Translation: CASSPAQGDYNEQFF. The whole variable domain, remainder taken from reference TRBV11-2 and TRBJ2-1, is EAGVAQSPRYKIIEKRQSVAFWCNPISGHATLYWYQQILGQGPKLLIQFQNNGVVDDSQLPKDRFSAERLKGVDSTLKIQPAKLEDSAVYLCASSPAQGDYNEQFFGPGTRLTVL.